Each of the 32 T cell receptor beta chains below was sequenced from the same sample in a study of T cells in Graves' hyperthyroidism and ophthalmopathy (dated by TCRdb to about 2019). Receptors were amplified or captured by multiplex PCR. TCRdb records Illumina HiSeq 2000 as the sequencer. The TCR beta CDR3 regions were amplified from RNA transcripts. For the first round of RT-PCR on the TCR CDR3, the HTBI primer set was used together with the Qiagen OneStep RT-PCR kit. The raw public reads went through TCRdb reprocessing: fastp at Q25, MiXCR clone calling, in-frame beta chains kept. Each entry is one CDR3 protein sequence, shown with its most common DNA and genes. This sample holds 300,000 to 450,000 distinct CDR3 sequences; 15% to 20% were observed only once. Almost 35% of the sample lies in the top ten. The sequenced material came from blood. The origin of the receptors is a woman in her thirties with Graves' hyperthyroidism that later progressed to Graves' ophthalmopathy.

V and J are TRBV5-1 and TRBJ1-5, with a tentative D call TRBD1 (6 bases). Germline CDR1 and CDR2: SGHRS and YFSETQ. CDR3 length equals 16 residues. Deletions cut 2 bases from V and 6 bases from J, with 18 bases between. The CDR3, as DNA: TGCGCCAGCAGCTTACCTGAACAGGGAGGGAGTCAGCCCCAGCATTTT. Its translation: CASSLPEQGGSQPQHF.

This clonotype turned up a few times. The rearrangement joins TRBV27 to TRBJ2-2; 15 bases are shared with TRBD2. Germline CDR1 MNHEY, CDR2 SMNVEV (reference sequence). After removal of 5 bases from V and 3 bases from J, the junction contained 7 bases not matched to a gene. This CDR3 contains 18 residues. The CDR3 spells CASSPGLAGGRYTGELFF. The CDR3 DNA follows: TGTGCCAGCAGTCCAGGACTAGCGGGGGGGCGGTACACCGGGGAGCTGTTTTTT.

V gene TRBV19 combines with J gene TRBJ2-2; 9 positions agree with TRBD2. The V segment lost 7 bases and the J segment 6 bases; nucleotides outside the gene matches: 9. Germline values: CDR1 LNHDA, CDR2 SQIVND (reference sequence). The CDR3 runs to 15 residues. CDR3 sequence reads: CASTNWRGGAGELFF. CDR3 bases: TGTGCCAGTACTAACTGGCGGGGGGGAGCCGGGGAGCTGTTTTTT.

As to this clonotype: One base away lies a much larger clone, so this may be a sequencing read error. The V and J genes are TRBV19 and TRBJ2-2, with 9 bases matching TRBD1. Trimming cost V 6 bases and J 7 bases; bases outside gene matches: 9. Per germline, CDR1 LNHDA and CDR2 SQIVND (reference sequence). The CDR3 has 15 residues. For the CDR3, the DNA is TGTGCCAGTAGGAACACGGGACAGGGACACGGGGAGCTGTTTTTT. It yields the protein CASRNTGQGHGELFF.

This clonotype was observed a handful of times. J is TRBJ1-1 and V is TRBV27; maybe TRBD1 (5 bases). This CDR3 is 13 amino acids long. Germline loops: CDR1 MNHEY, CDR2 SMNVEV (reference sequence). The ends were cut back, 1 base at V and 5 bases at J, with 8 bases in the middle. CDR3 sequence reads: CASSLWGATEAFF. CDR3 bases: TGTGCCAGCAGTTTATGGGGCGCGACTGAAGCTTTCTTT.

In this sample, this clonotype turned up many times. The genes are TRBV2 and TRBJ2-5; 7 bases line up with TRBD1. CDR1 SNHLY and CDR2 FYNNEI come from the germline V gene. The CDR3 runs 14 residues. The ends lost 4 bases at V and 1 base at J; junction bases unmatched: 3. The CDR3 DNA follows: TGTGCCAGCAGTGTCTACAGGGGCCAAGAGACCCAGTACTTC. Translation: CASSVYRGQETQYF.

This clonotype was seen repeatedly, ten times or more. The gene calls are TRBV6-1 and TRBJ1-6, with D unresolved. V was trimmed by 1 base and J by 4 bases, leaving 8 bases between them. CDR3 length: 15 residues. Germline V gives CDR1 MNHNS, CDR2 SASEGT. The CDR3 DNA follows: TGTGCCAGCAGTGAAGAACCCACGTATAATTCACCCCTCCACTTT. This sequence encodes CASSEEPTYNSPLHF.

The rearrangement links TRBV9 to TRBJ1-5, with D perhaps matching TRBD1 (5 bases). The CDR3 spans 11 residues. V shed 7 bases and J shed 3 bases, with 5 bases lying between them. Germline CDR1 SGDLS, CDR2 YYNGEE. The CDR3 spells CASGTNQPQHF. Here the CDR3 DNA reads TGTGCCAGCGGGACCAATCAGCCCCAGCATTTT.

Ten or more counts support this clonotype. This chain uses TRBV11-2 with TRBJ1-4; 8 bases match TRBD1. From germline, CDR1 is SGHAT and CDR2 FQNNGV. The CDR3 is 18 amino acids. The trim removed 0 bases at V and 8 bases at J, leaving 14 bases unmatched. The CDR3: CASSLDRTGNRVTEKLFF. The DNA of the CDR3 is TGTGCCAGCAGCTTAGATCGGACAGGGAATCGGGTAACGGAAAAACTGTTTTTT.

The chain links TRBV4-2 to TRBJ1-1; D might be TRBD1 (6 bases). From germline, CDR1 is LGHNA and CDR2 YNFKEQ. Trimming removed 0 bases from V and 4 bases from J, with 12 bases in between. This CDR3 region has 15 residues. The CDR3 loop reads CASSQEPLGGTEAFF. DNA of the CDR3: TGTGCCAGCAGCCAAGAACCCCTAGGGGGCACTGAAGCTTTCTTT.

This sequence joins TRBV29-1 and TRBJ2-3, with 7 bases aligning to TRBD1. Losses at the gene ends were 7 bases for V and 2 bases for J; bases not matched to a gene: 6. CDR3 length: 13 amino acids. The germline V gene encodes CDR1 SQVTM and CDR2 ANQGSEA. The CDR3 is CSDRGQNTDTQYF. The CDR3 region has the DNA TGCAGCGACCGGGGACAGAACACAGATACGCAGTATTTT.

This clonotype was recorded at least ten times. The genes are TRBV7-6 and TRBJ2-3; D remains ambiguous. This CDR3 contains 15 residues. Between the trimmed V and J ends, which lost 3 bases and 8 bases, there was a span of 18 bases. CDR1 and CDR2 from the germline V gene are SGHVS and FNYEAQ. Written as DNA, the CDR3 is TGTGCCAGCAGCTTCGAGCCCGGCCTGGTTGGTACGCAGTATTTT. It translates to CASSFEPGLVGTQYF.

This clonotype appeared many times. V usage is TRBV11-2 and J usage is TRBJ2-3; 8 bases are shared with TRBD1. Germline V gene data show CDR1 as SGHAT and CDR2 as FQNNGV. With 5 bases clipped from V and 3 bases from J, the junction kept 7 bases outside the gene matches. The CDR3 has 15 amino acids. Here the CDR3 reads CASSPGQGITDTQYF. CDR3 nucleotides: TGTGCCAGCAGCCCTGGACAGGGAATTACAGATACGCAGTATTTT.

This clonotype was seen more than once but under ten times. The rearrangement links TRBV25-1 to TRBJ1-4; D is undetermined. The V gene's germline CDR1 is MGHDK and CDR2 SYGVNS. Trimming removed 0 bases from V and 7 bases from J, with 6 bases in between. The CDR3 totals 13 residues. The CDR3 is CASSEYKGEKLFF. CDR3 bases: TGTGCCAGCAGTGAATATAAGGGTGAAAAACTGTTTTTT.

This clonotype was seen ten or more times. The chain employs TRBV7-2 and TRBJ2-3; D unclear. CDR1 and CDR2 (germline): SGHTA, FQGNSA. Trimming took off 3 bases at V and 0 bases at J, with 7 bases between the two ends. There are 14 residues in the CDR3. CDR3 sequence: CASSFSASTDTQYF. The DNA for the CDR3 is TGTGCCAGCAGCTTTTCAGCTAGCACAGATACGCAGTATTTT.

This clonotype has at least ten counts. The chain joins TRBV3-1 to TRBJ2-7; 9 bases fit TRBD2. V shed 1 base, J shed 3 bases, and the junction held 4 bases outside the gene matches. The CDR3 covers 15 residues. CDR1 is LGHDT and CDR2 is YNNKEL in the germline V gene (reference sequence). The CDR3 loop reads CASSQGLAEFYEQYF. The CDR3 DNA follows: TGTGCCAGCAGCCAAGGACTAGCGGAGTTCTACGAGCAGTACTTC.

There are many counts of this clonotype. This chain uses TRBV27 with TRBJ1-6, with D unclear. Germline CDR1 MNHEY, CDR2 SMNVEV (reference sequence). V lost 6 bases, J lost 6 bases, and 24 bases lay in between. The CDR3 covers 18 residues. The CDR3 loop is CASSPMLVKGPFNSPLHF. The CDR3 bases are TGTGCCAGCAGCCCAATGTTAGTGAAAGGGCCTTTTAATTCACCCCTCCACTTT.

This clonotype was counted many times. The rearrangement links TRBV27 to TRBJ1-4; the match to TRBD1 covers 9 bases. CDR1 is MNHEY, CDR2 SMNVEV, per germline (reference sequence). CDR3 length: 17 residues. The V segment lost 3 bases and the J segment 7 bases; nucleotides outside the gene matches: 12. CDR3 DNA: TGTGCCAGCAGTTTGGGCCTAGGCGGGACAGGGTGTGAAAAACTGTTTTTT. Protein product: CASSLGLGGTGCEKLFF. The full variable domain, completed using reference TRBV27 and TRBJ1-4, is EAQVTQNPRYLITVTGKKLTVTCSQNMNHEYMSWYRQDPGLGLRQIYYSMNVEVTDKGDVPEGYKVSRKEKRNFPLILESPSPNQTSLYFCASSLGLGGTGCEKLFFGSGTQLSVL.

This clonotype was seen at least ten times. The rearrangement uses TRBV12-3 or TRBV12-4 and TRBJ2-1, with TRBD1 identical over 10 bases. This CDR3 contains 21 residues. V lost 3 bases, J lost 0 bases, and 17 bases stayed unmatched. CDR3 amino acids: CASSFLPWTGGTDSSYNEQFF. CDR3 sequence (DNA): TGTGCCAGCAGTTTTTTGCCGTGGACAGGGGGGACTGATAGCTCCTACAATGAGCAGTTCTTC.

The sample holds many counts of this clonotype. J is TRBJ2-1 and V is TRBV7-9; D not certain. Germline V gives CDR1 SEHNR, CDR2 FQNEAQ (reference sequence). V was shortened by 1 base and J by 3 bases, with 10 bases between the two germline ends. The CDR3 extends over 15 amino acids. The CDR3 nucleotides read TGTGCCAGCAGCTTAGGGGTGACCAGCTACAATGAGCAGTTCTTC. Residues: CASSLGVTSYNEQFF.

CDR3 region: CASSQPGLAVNEQFF. CDR3 coding DNA: TGTGCCAGCAGCCAACCGGGACTAGCGGTCAATGAGCAGTTCTTC. This chain uses TRBV7-8 with TRBJ2-1, with 11 bases matching TRBD2. Trimming removed 5 bases from V and 6 bases from J; junction bases left unmatched: 6. Germline CDR1 and CDR2: SGHVS and FQNEAQ. The CDR3 is 15 amino acids.

CDR3 region: CASSLWVDEQFF. The CDR3 DNA reads TGTGCCAGCAGCTTATGGGTCGATGAGCAGTTCTTC. The gene calls are TRBV11-2 and TRBJ2-1; D is unresolved. The CDR3 extends over 12 amino acids. V was clipped by 2 bases and J by 8 bases, with 7 bases between them. Germline CDR1 reads SGHAT; CDR2 reads FQNNGV.

This rearrangement joins TRBV28 to TRBJ2-1; a possible D gene is TRBD2 (5 bases). CDR1 MDHEN and CDR2 SYDVKM come from the germline V gene. Trimming took off 6 bases at V and 6 bases at J, with 12 bases between the two ends. The CDR3 sequence is 13 residues long. The CDR3 is CASSLTIFNEQFF. DNA for the CDR3: TGTGCCAGCAGCCTGACTATATTCAATGAGCAGTTCTTC. Supplemented by reference TRBV28 and TRBJ2-1, the full variable domain reads DVKVTQSSRYLVKRTGEKVFLECVQDMDHENMFWYRQDPGLGLRLIYFSYDVKMKEKGDIPEGYSVSREKKERFSLILESASTNQTSMYLCASSLTIFNEQFFGPGTRLTVL.

This clonotype was found many times. CDR3 nucleotide sequence: TGTGCCAGCAGCCCTGGTGGGGCAGGGGGCTATGAAGCTTTCTTT. Protein sequence: CASSPGGAGGYEAFF. J is TRBJ1-1 and V is TRBV7-2, with 8 bases matching TRBD1. Per germline, CDR1 SGHTA and CDR2 FQGNSA. CDR3 length: 15 amino acids. V shed 5 bases and J 7 bases; nucleotides not matched to a gene: 12.

This clonotype was detected many times. The chain links TRBV6-1 to TRBJ2-3; 8 nucleotides agree with TRBD1. CDR3 size: 17 residues. Trimming removed 5 bases from V and 5 bases from J; junction bases left unmatched: 15. Germline V gene sequence: CDR1 MNHNS, CDR2 SASEGT. The CDR3 DNA follows: TGTGCCAGCAGTATCTCGTCCGGGACAGGTTACAAAGATACGCAGTATTTT. As protein: CASSISSGTGYKDTQYF.

This clonotype has ten or more counts. The J gene is TRBJ2-7, the V gene TRBV30; D remains unclear. CDR1 GTSNPN and CDR2 SVGIG come from the germline V gene (reference sequence). Trimming took off 0 bases at V and 2 bases at J, with 14 bases between the two ends. The CDR3 extends over 15 amino acids. In DNA form, the CDR3 reads TGTGCCTGGAGTGTAGGCAGACATCCTACCTACGAGCAGTACTTC. This sequence encodes CAWSVGRHPTYEQYF.

This clonotype was recorded a few times. The genes are TRBV7-8 and TRBJ2-3, with D possibly being TRBD1 (6 bases). CDR1 SGHVS and CDR2 FQNEAQ come from the germline V gene. There are 16 residues in the CDR3. With 5 bases removed from V and 0 bases from J, the gap between germline ends came to 15 bases. CDR3 DNA sequence: TGTGCCAGCAGCACGCGGACAGCCACTAGCACAGATACGCAGTATTTT. Encoded protein: CASSTRTATSTDTQYF. Complete variable domain (other parts from reference TRBV7-8 and TRBJ2-3): GAGVSQSPRYKVAKRGQDVALRCDPISGHVSLFWYQQALGQGPEFLTYFQNEAQLDKSGLPSDRFFAERPEGSVSTLKIQRTQQEDSAVYLCASSTRTATSTDTQYFGPGTRLTVL.

This chain links TRBV3-1 with TRBJ2-1, with 9 bases identical to TRBD2. CDR1 LGHDT and CDR2 YNNKEL come from the germline V gene (reference sequence). The CDR3 length is 15 residues. V shed 1 base, J shed 8 bases, and the junction held 6 bases outside the gene matches. In DNA, the CDR3 is TGTGCCAGCAGCCAAGGTGATAGCGGGAGTGATGAGCAGTTCTTC. This sequence encodes CASSQGDSGSDEQFF.

This clonotype was counted many times. The gene calls are TRBV5-1 and TRBJ2-7, with a possible D match to TRBD2 (5 bases). Germline CDR1 and CDR2: SGHRS and YFSETQ. The CDR3 is 14 amino acids. With 4 bases removed from V and 2 bases from J, the gap between germline ends came to 13 bases. The CDR3 spells CASSPGIEAYEQYF. In DNA form, the CDR3 reads TGCGCCAGCAGCCCGGGAATTGAGGCCTACGAGCAGTACTTC.

This clonotype has just one count. The gene calls are TRBV20-1 and TRBJ2-1; 8 bases are a match to TRBD2. CDR1 and CDR2 from the germline V gene are DFQATT and SNEGSKA (reference sequence). Trimming took 5 bases from V and 6 from J; bases not matched to a gene: 9. The CDR3 sequence is 14 residues long. The CDR3 protein is CSAPRPAGVNEQFF. CDR3 in DNA: TGCAGTGCTCCTCGCCCAGCGGGAGTCAATGAGCAGTTCTTC.

V gene TRBV11-2 combines with J gene TRBJ2-1; TRBD2 is a possible D gene (6 bases). Germline V gene data show CDR1 as SGHAT and CDR2 as FQNNGV. This CDR3 contains 17 residues. V lost 0 bases and J lost 0, with 12 bases in between. The CDR3 loop is CASSLDPAGTSYNEQFF. The CDR3, as DNA: TGTGCCAGCAGCTTAGACCCAGCGGGTACCTCCTACAATGAGCAGTTCTTC.

This clonotype was observed a handful of times. This sequence joins TRBV3-1 and TRBJ2-2; D gene unclear. CDR3 length: 13 amino acids. CDR1 and CDR2 (germline): LGHDT, YNNKEL (reference sequence). V was pared by 4 bases and J by 5 bases, with 8 bases between. The CDR3 nucleotides are TGTGCCAGCAGCCCCTACGGAACCGGGGAGCTGTTTTTT. Translation: CASSPYGTGELFF.